These T cell receptor beta chains were read from a single sample in a study of cytomegalovirus exposure and HLA in healthy donors. Clones were sequenced by immunoSEQ multiplex PCR, and TCRdb holds only the in-frame ones, with some missing. The data show some 170,000 clones, around 85% seen once. The sample was PBMCs. Receptors originate from a woman aged 25-40 years in good health and CMV-seronegative. Both conserved end residues are part of each CDR3. The D gene is left open where the match is weak. A row's size may be missing; if present it is once, few, many or a size class.

>once|TRBV11-3|TRBD1|TRBJ2-4
TGTGCCAGCAGCTTAGGGAGACAGGGGGCCAAAAACATTCAGTACTTC
CASSLGRQGAKNIQYF
>NA|TRBV9|TRBD1|TRBJ2-1
TGTGCCAGCAGCGTAGGGACAGGGGTGCATGAGCAGTTCTTC
CASSVGTGVHEQFF
>NA|TRBV7-2|TRBD2|TRBJ2-1
TGTGCCAGCAGCCCTGGAGGCGGGGGGGAGTTCTTC
CASSPGGGGEFF
>NA|TRBV7-9|TRBD2|TRBJ2-7
TGTGCCAGCAGCCAAGAGGGACTACCCTACGAGCAGTACTTC
CASSQEGLPYEQYF
>NA|TRBV27|TRBD1|TRBJ2-6
TGTGCCAGCAGTTTGCAGGGGGCAGGTAGGTCTGGGGCCAACGTCCTGACTTTC
CASSLQGAGRSGANVLTF
>NA|TRBV29-1|TRBD1|TRBJ2-7
TGCAGCGGCAGCCTGGACAGGGGCCACGAGCAGTACTTC
CSGSLDRGHEQYF
>NA|TRBV5-4|NA|TRBJ1-4
TGTGCCAGCAGCTTTTTCCAGGGCAGAACTAATGAAAAACTGTTTTTT
CASSFFQGRTNEKLFF
>NA|TRBV27|TRBD1|TRBJ2-7
TGTGCCAGCAGTGGCGGGACAGGACTCTGGGAGCAGTACTTC
CASSGGTGLWEQYF
>NA|TRBV5-1|TRBD1|TRBJ1-4
TGCGCCAGCAGCACCGGACAGGGGAATGAAAAACTGTTTTTT
CASSTGQGNEKLFF
>NA|TRBV2|TRBD1|TRBJ2-2
TGTGCCAGCAGGCGACAGGGGTTGACCGGGGAGCTGTTTTTT
CASRRQGLTGELFF
>NA|TRBV29-1|NA|TRBJ2-7
TGCAGCGTTGAAGGTCAGGGGAGACCCTACGAGCAGTACTTC
CSVEGQGRPYEQYF
>NA|TRBV27|NA|TRBJ2-1
TGTGCCAGCAGTAACACAGATGAGCAGTTCTTC
CASSNTDEQFF
>once|TRBV7-9|TRBD2|TRBJ2-5
TGTGCCAGCAGCGTGGGACCGGGAGGCGGAGAGACCCAGTACTTC
CASSVGPGGGETQYF
>NA|TRBV27|NA|TRBJ1-1
TGTGCCAGCAGCGGGGACTGGGGGAACACTGAAGCTTTCTTT
CASSGDWGNTEAFF
>NA|TRBV6-5|NA|TRBJ1-1
TGTGCCAGCAGTCCGGGAACAGGGTACTTCTTT
CASSPGTGYFF
>NA|TRBV7-2|NA|TRBJ2-1
TGTGCCAGCAGCTTTAGGCGCGCCCCGGGGTTTGGGGTCAATGAGCAGTTCTTC
CASSFRRAPGFGVNEQFF
>NA|TRBV7-9|TRBD1|TRBJ1-3
TGTGCCAGCAGCTTAGCAGAGGACAGGGGAAGTGGAAACACCATATATTTT
CASSLAEDRGSGNTIYF
>NA|TRBV7-8|NA|TRBJ2-1
TGTGCCAGCAGCTTACACCCTCTGAGGGGGAGAGTCAATGAGCAGTTCTTC
CASSLHPLRGRVNEQFF
>NA|TRBV18|NA|TRBJ1-6
TGTGCCAGCTCACCTACGGACAGCTCCTATAATTCACCCCTCCACTTT
CASSPTDSSYNSPLHF
>NA|TRBV12-5|NA|TRBJ1-5
TGTGCTAGTGGTTTGCCTCCATCGTGGGGAGATGATCAGCCCCAGCATTTT
CASGLPPSWGDDQPQHF
>NA|TRBV6-6|NA|TRBJ1-3
TGTGCCAGCAGTTATAGAATCTCTGGAAACACCATATATTTT
CASSYRISGNTIYF
>NA|TRBV2|NA|TRBJ1-1
TGTGCCAGCACCCGAGGACAGTTCGAAGCTTTCTTT
CASTRGQFEAFF
>once|TRBV11-2|TRBD1|TRBJ2-7
TGTGCCAGCAGCCGGGACAGGTCCCCCTACGAGCAGTACTTC
CASSRDRSPYEQYF
>NA|TRBV6-6|TRBD1|TRBJ1-1
TGTGCCAGCAGAGGGGACAGTTTCACTGAAGCTTTCTTT
CASRGDSFTEAFF